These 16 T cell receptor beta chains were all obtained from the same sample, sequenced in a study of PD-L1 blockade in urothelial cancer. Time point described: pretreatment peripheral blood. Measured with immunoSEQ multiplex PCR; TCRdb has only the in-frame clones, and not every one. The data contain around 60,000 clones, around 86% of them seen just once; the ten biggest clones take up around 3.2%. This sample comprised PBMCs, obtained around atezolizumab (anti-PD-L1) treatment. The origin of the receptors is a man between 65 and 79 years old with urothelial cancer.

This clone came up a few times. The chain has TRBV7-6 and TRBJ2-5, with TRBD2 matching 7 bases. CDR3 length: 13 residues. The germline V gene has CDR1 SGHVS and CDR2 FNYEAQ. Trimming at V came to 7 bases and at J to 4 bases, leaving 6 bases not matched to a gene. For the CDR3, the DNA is TGTGCCAGCACCCCGGGACTACGAGAGACCCAGTACTTC. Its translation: CASTPGLRETQYF.

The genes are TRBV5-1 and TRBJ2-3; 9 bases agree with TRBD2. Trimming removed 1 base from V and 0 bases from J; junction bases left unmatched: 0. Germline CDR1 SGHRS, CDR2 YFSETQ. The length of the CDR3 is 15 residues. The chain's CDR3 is CASSLSGRSTDTQYF. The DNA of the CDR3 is TGCGCCAGCAGCTTGAGCGGGAGGAGCACAGATACGCAGTATTTT.

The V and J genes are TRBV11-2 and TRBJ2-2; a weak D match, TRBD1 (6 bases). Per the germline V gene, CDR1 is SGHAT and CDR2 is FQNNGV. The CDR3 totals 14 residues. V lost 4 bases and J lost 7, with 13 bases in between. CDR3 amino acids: CASSSPRGGGELFF. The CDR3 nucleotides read TGTGCCAGCAGCTCCCCCAGGGGTGGCGGGGAGCTGTTTTTT.

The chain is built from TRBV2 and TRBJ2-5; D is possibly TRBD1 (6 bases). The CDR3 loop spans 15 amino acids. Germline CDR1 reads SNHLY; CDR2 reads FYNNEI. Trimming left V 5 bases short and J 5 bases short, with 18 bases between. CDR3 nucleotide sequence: TGTGCCAGCAGTCCAGAACAGGGAGTAGGGGAGACCCAGTACTTC. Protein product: CASSPEQGVGETQYF.

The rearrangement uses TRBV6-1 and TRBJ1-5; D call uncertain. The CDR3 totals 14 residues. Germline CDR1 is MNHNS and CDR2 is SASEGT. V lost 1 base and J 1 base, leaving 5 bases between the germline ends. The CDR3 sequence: CASSEVVSNQPQHF. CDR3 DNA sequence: TGTGCCAGCAGTGAAGTAGTCAGCAATCAGCCCCAGCATTTT.

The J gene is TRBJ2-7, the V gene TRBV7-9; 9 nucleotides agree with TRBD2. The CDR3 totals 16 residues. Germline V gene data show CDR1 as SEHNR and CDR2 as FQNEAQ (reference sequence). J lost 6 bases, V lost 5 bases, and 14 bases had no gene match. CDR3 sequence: CASSPRGAGGPSEQYF. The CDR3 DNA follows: TGTGCCAGCAGCCCCCGTGGTGCGGGAGGGCCATCCGAGCAGTACTTC. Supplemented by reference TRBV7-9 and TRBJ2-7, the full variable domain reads DTGVSQNPRHKITKRGQNVTFRCDPISEHNRLYWYRQTLGQGPEFLTYFQNEAQLEKSRLLSDRFSAERPKGSFSTLEIQRTEQGDSAMYLCASSPRGAGGPSEQYFGPGTRLTVT.

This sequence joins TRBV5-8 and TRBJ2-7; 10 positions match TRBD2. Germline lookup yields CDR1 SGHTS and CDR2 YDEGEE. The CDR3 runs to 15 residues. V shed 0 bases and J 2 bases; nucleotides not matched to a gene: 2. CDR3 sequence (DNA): TGTGCCAGCAGCTTGGTAGCGGGAGGCACCTACGAGCAGTACTTC. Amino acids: CASSLVAGGTYEQYF.

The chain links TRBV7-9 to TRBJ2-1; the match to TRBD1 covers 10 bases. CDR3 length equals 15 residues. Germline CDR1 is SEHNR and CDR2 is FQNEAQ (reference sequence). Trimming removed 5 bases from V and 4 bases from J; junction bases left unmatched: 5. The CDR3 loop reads CASSRPGQGYNEQFF. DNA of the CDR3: TGTGCCAGCAGCCGTCCGGGACAGGGGTACAATGAGCAGTTCTTC.

CDR3 bases: TGTGCCAGAAGGGTGGGGGAGCGGGAAAGGAGCACCGGGGAGCTGTTTTTT. Its protein is CARRVGERERSTGELFF. The V gene is TRBV5-3, the J gene TRBJ2-2; TRBD2 agrees at 7 bases. Being an ORF, TRBV5-3 has a function that is uncertain. CDR3 size: 17 residues. V lost 5 bases and J lost 4; bases outside the gene matches: 14.

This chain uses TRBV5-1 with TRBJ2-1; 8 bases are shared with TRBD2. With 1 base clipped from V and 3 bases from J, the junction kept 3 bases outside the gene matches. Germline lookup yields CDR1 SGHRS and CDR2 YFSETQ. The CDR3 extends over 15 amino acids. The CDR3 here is CASSLTSGYYNEQFF. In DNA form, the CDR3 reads TGCGCCAGCAGCTTGACTAGCGGATACTACAATGAGCAGTTCTTC.

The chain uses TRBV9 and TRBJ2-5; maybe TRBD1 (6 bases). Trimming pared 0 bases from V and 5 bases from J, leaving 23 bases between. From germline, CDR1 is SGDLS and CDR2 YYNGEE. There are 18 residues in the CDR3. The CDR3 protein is CASSVGGTRDSRRETQYF. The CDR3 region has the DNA TGTGCCAGCAGCGTAGGAGGGACAAGAGACTCACGTCGGGAGACCCAGTACTTC.

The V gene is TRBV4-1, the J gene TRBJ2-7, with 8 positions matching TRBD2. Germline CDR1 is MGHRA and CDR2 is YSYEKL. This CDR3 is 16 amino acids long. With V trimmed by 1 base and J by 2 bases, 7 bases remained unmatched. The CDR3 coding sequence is TGCGCCAGCAGCCAAGCGTTTGCGGGAGGAACCTACGAGCAGTACTTC. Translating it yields CASSQAFAGGTYEQYF.

Here the CDR3 DNA reads TGTGCCAGCAGCCAAAACCTCGGGTATACGCAGTATTTT. Translation: CASSQNLGYTQYF. The V gene is TRBV14, the J gene TRBJ2-3, with D unresolved. CDR3 size: 13 residues. V was pared by 2 bases and J by 7 bases, with 10 bases between. Germline values: CDR1 SGHDN, CDR2 FVKESK.

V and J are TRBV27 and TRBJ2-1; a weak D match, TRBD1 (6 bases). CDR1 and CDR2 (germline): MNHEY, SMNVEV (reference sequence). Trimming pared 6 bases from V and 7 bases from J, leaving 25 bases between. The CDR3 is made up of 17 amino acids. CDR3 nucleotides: TGTGCCAGCAGACAGAACAGGGACGATTACCGCTTGAATGAGCAGTTCTTC. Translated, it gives CASRQNRDDYRLNEQFF.

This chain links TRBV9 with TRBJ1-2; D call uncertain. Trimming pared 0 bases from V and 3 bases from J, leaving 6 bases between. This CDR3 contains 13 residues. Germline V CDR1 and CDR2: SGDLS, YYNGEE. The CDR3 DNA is TGTGCCAGCAGCGTAGTTCCAGACTATGGCTACACCTTC. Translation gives CASSVVPDYGYTF. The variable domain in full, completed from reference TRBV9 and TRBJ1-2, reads DSGVTQTPKHLITATGQRVTLRCSPRSGDLSVYWYQQSLDQGLQFLIQYYNGEERAKGNILERFSAQQFPDLHSELNLSSLELGDSALYFCASSVVPDYGYTFGSGTRLTVV.

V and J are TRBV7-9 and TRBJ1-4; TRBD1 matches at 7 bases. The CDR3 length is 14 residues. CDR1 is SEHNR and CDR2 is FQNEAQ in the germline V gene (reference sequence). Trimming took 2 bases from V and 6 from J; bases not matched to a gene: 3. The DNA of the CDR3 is TGTGCCAGCAGCTTATCCAGGGGGGATGAAAAACTGTTTTTT. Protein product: CASSLSRGDEKLFF. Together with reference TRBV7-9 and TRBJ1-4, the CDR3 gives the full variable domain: DTGVSQNPRHKITKRGQNVTFRCDPISEHNRLYWYRQTLGQGPEFLTYFQNEAQLEKSRLLSDRFSAERPKGSFSTLEIQRTEQGDSAMYLCASSLSRGDEKLFFGSGTQLSVL.